This record covers a single TCR beta chain. CDR1 and CDR2 from the germline V gene are SNHLY and FYNNEI. V lost 4 bases and J lost 6; bases outside the gene matches: 3. This CDR3 contains 14 residues. This sample is part of a study of blood T cell repertoires in COVID-19. Assay: immunoSEQ multiplex PCR; the TCRdb copy retains only in-frame clones and omits some. The table has roughly 280,000 clones, 88% seen once. V is TRBV2 and J is TRBJ1-5; TRBD1 matches at 10 bases. The sequence derives from a woman in her 50s who had recovered from COVID-19. Sequencing was carried out using PBMCs or T cells enriched from blood (not recorded which). The CDR3 here is CASSGTGGFQPQHF. CDR3 in DNA: TGTGCCAGCAGTGGGACAGGGGGGTTTCAGCCCCAGCATTTT.